The next 26 T cell receptor beta chains were all read from a single sample in a study of shared T cell receptors in the human thymus. Clones were read by immunoSEQ multiplex PCR, and TCRdb kept only the in-frame ones, dropping some. The sample consists of around 730,000 clones, 70% to 90% of them appearing once. This sample was also put to use in a study of human thymus T cells.

The sample consisted of thymocytes. The receptors were gathered from a girl less than two years old with a congenital heart defect.

The chain is built from TRBV10-3 and TRBJ1-2; the D is unclear. The V end was cut by 10 bases, the J end by 8 bases, with 17 bases between. This CDR3 is 12 amino acids long. The germline gives CDR1 ENHRY, CDR2 SYGVKD. The CDR3 loop is CATRLAERGYTF. CDR3 nucleotides: TGTGCCACCCGCCTGGCAGAGCGGGGCTACACCTTC.

The chain has TRBV5-1 and TRBJ1-1, with D possibly TRBD1 on 6 matching bases. Trimming took 4 bases from V and 4 from J, leaving 8 bases between them. Germline-derived CDR1 and CDR2 are SGHRS and YFSETQ. The CDR3 is made up of 12 amino acids. In DNA, the CDR3 is TGCGCCAGCAGCCCACAGGGCACTGAAGCTTTCTTT. This translates into CASSPQGTEAFF.

The genes are TRBV9 and TRBJ2-3, with a tentative D call TRBD1 (7 bases). Germline lookup yields CDR1 SGDLS and CDR2 YYNGEE. V was trimmed by 2 bases and J by 6 bases, leaving 10 bases between them. This CDR3 has 13 amino acids. The CDR3 nucleotides read TGTGCCAGCAGCGTCTCAGGGGGGGATACGCAGTATTTT. This gives the protein CASSVSGGDTQYF.

This clone was detected a few times. The genes are TRBV12-5 and TRBJ1-5, with D perhaps matching TRBD1 (6 bases). The CDR3 extends over 17 amino acids. In germline, CDR1 is LGHNT, CDR2 FRNRAP. V was trimmed by 1 base and J by 2 bases, leaving 15 bases between them. The CDR3 DNA sequence: TGTGCTAGTGGTTTGGCCCAACAGGGTCGGGGCAATCAGCCCCAGCATTTT. Translated: CASGLAQQGRGNQPQHF.

This chain uses TRBV7-8 with TRBJ2-7; tentatively, D is TRBD2 (5 bases). V dropped 1 base and J dropped 8 bases, with 12 bases sitting between them. CDR1 is SGHVS and CDR2 is FQNEAQ in the germline V gene. CDR3 size: 13 residues. For the CDR3, the DNA is TGTGCCAGCAGCTTAGAAGGGTCGGGGAAGCAGTACTTC. This encodes CASSLEGSGKQYF.

The J gene is TRBJ2-3, the V gene TRBV9; 10 bases are shared with TRBD2. This CDR3 spans 17 amino acids. Germline V gene lookup returns CDR1 SGDLS and CDR2 YYNGEE. V shed 1 base and J 4 bases; nucleotides not matched to a gene: 9. CDR3 DNA sequence: TGTGCCAGCAGCGTACGAAGCGGGGGGGCCGTCCCAGATACGCAGTATTTT. It specifies CASSVRSGGAVPDTQYF.

This CDR3 is CASSIYLASEQGNSPLHF. In DNA, the CDR3 is TGTGCCAGTAGTATTTACTTGGCCTCAGAGCAGGGAAATTCACCCCTCCACTTT. The rearrangement joins TRBV19 to TRBJ1-6, with TRBD1 as a possible D gene (5 bases). CDR1 and CDR2 (germline): LNHDA, SQIVND (reference sequence). The germline V and J ends were trimmed by 3 bases and 7 bases, with 22 bases remaining between them. This CDR3 is 18 amino acids long.

The chain links TRBV18 to TRBJ2-5, with TRBD1 identical over 7 bases. J was trimmed by 4 bases and V by 3 bases; bases with no gene match: 8. The CDR3 extends over 15 amino acids. Germline CDR1 reads KGHSH; CDR2 reads LQKENI. CDR3 nucleotide sequence: TGTGCCAGCTCACCCTCCGGGACAGAGGGAGAGACCCAGTACTTC. Translated, it gives CASSPSGTEGETQYF.

The genes are TRBV4-3 and TRBJ1-2, with TRBD1 as a possible D gene (6 bases). V was pared by 0 bases and J by 7 bases, with 21 bases between. CDR3 length equals 17 residues. The V gene's germline CDR1 is LGHNA and CDR2 YSLEER. The DNA for the CDR3 is TGCGCCAGCAGCCAAGACAGGGGACGCTGGTCCGCGTCTGGCTACACCTTC. It encodes CASSQDRGRWSASGYTF.

The genes are TRBV5-6 and TRBJ1-6; no firm D call. Germline V CDR1 and CDR2: SGHDT, YYEEEE. Trimming left V 0 bases short and J 7 bases short, with 17 bases between. The CDR3 loop spans 17 amino acids. The CDR3 spells CASSLVRGEEWNSPLHF. The DNA of the CDR3 is TGTGCCAGCAGCTTGGTGCGGGGAGAGGAGTGGAATTCACCCCTCCACTTT.

This chain joins TRBV9 and TRBJ2-1; tentatively, D is TRBD2 (6 bases). Germline CDR1 is SGDLS and CDR2 is YYNGEE. V lost 2 bases and J 5 bases, leaving 20 bases between the germline ends. The CDR3 totals 17 residues. The CDR3 loop reads CASSVGAGMTFDNEQFF. DNA for the CDR3: TGTGCCAGCAGCGTCGGGGCGGGGATGACCTTTGACAATGAGCAGTTCTTC.

The chain carries TRBV28 and TRBJ1-2; D may be TRBD1 (6 bases). Germline V gene data show CDR1 as MDHEN and CDR2 as SYDVKM. CDR3 length: 13 amino acids. Trimming cost V 3 bases and J 5 bases, with 10 bases left between them. The CDR3 protein is CASSLSQGYGYTF. Written as DNA, the CDR3 is TGTGCCAGCAGTTTGAGCCAGGGGTATGGCTACACCTTC.

The chain employs TRBV28 and TRBJ2-5; the D is unclear. The DNA end is more similar to TRBJ2-7, so the J call may be wrong. There are 12 residues in the CDR3. Germline V lookup: CDR1 MDHEN, CDR2 SYDVKM. The CDR3 DNA reads TGTGCCAGCAGTTCCTCTGCTTACGAGCAGTACTTC. This codes for CASSSSAYEQYF.

This clone has just one count. The chain recombines TRBV2 with TRBJ1-2; 7 bases map to TRBD1. The CDR3 sequence is 16 residues long. V shed 0 bases and J 4 bases; nucleotides not matched to a gene: 8. The V gene's germline CDR1 is SNHLY and CDR2 FYNNEI. This CDR3 reads CASSEALRDSLYGYTF. CDR3 in DNA: TGTGCCAGCAGTGAAGCGCTCAGGGACAGCCTCTATGGCTACACCTTC.

This chain uses TRBV28 with TRBJ2-7, with TRBD2 identical over 8 bases. The CDR3 consists of 18 residues. Germline lookup yields CDR1 MDHEN and CDR2 SYDVKM. V was clipped by 3 bases and J by 3 bases; unmatched bases: 16. The CDR3 sequence is CASSFVLAGGHARYEQYF. The CDR3 DNA follows: TGTGCCAGCAGTTTTGTTCTGGCGGGGGGACACGCGCGCTACGAGCAGTACTTC.

This clone showed up just a few times. CDR3 in amino acids: CASSIVLGRTEAFF. In DNA, the CDR3 is TGTGCCAGTAGTATAGTTCTGGGCCGCACTGAAGCTTTCTTT. The chain has TRBV19 and TRBJ1-1; D remains ambiguous. Per the germline V gene, CDR1 is LNHDA and CDR2 is SQIVND (reference sequence). The germline V and J ends were trimmed by 1 base and 4 bases, with 10 bases remaining between them. The length of the CDR3 is 14 residues.

In its sample, this clone was seen once. The chain uses TRBV29-1 and TRBJ2-7; 11 bases agree with TRBD2. The CDR3 is 14 residues long. The germline gives CDR1 SQVTM, CDR2 ANQGSEA. The J segment lost 3 bases and the V segment lost 5 bases, leaving 6 bases of the junction unmatched. Here the CDR3 DNA reads TGCAGCGTTTTTAGCGGGGGGGCTTACTACGAGCAGTACTTC. Translation gives CSVFSGGAYYEQYF.

The gene calls are TRBV6-1 and TRBJ1-5, with D hard to call. Trimming cost V 4 bases and J 3 bases, with 4 bases left between them. Germline assignment: CDR1 MNHNS and CDR2 SASEGT. This CDR3 spans 12 amino acids. The CDR3 protein is CASSGLNQPQHF. The CDR3 DNA sequence: TGTGCCAGCAGTGGGCTCAATCAGCCCCAGCATTTT.

The CDR3 is CASSSPVGRVQETQYF. DNA for the CDR3: TGTGCCAGCAGCTCCCCCGTGGGGAGGGTCCAAGAGACCCAGTACTTC. V and J are TRBV7-9 and TRBJ2-5; the match to TRBD2 covers 7 bases. V shed 4 bases and J 1 base; nucleotides not matched to a gene: 9. CDR3 length: 16 residues. In germline, CDR1 is SEHNR, CDR2 FQNEAQ (reference sequence).

The V call is TRBV27, the J call TRBJ2-3; D perhaps matches TRBD2 (6 bases). V dropped 8 bases and J dropped 2 bases, with 14 bases sitting between them. Germline-derived CDR1 and CDR2 are MNHEY and SMNVEV (reference sequence). The CDR3 totals 14 residues. CDR3 loop: CASGPGDNTDTQYF. CDR3 DNA sequence: TGTGCCAGCGGTCCGGGGGATAACACAGATACGCAGTATTTT.

The rearrangement joins TRBV2 to TRBJ2-3; 9 bases agree with TRBD2. CDR3 length equals 15 residues. Germline loops: CDR1 SNHLY, CDR2 FYNNEI. Trimming cost V 11 bases and J 4 bases; bases outside gene matches: 13. CDR3 amino acids: CAAILERGASDTQYF. In DNA, the CDR3 is TGTGCCGCCATCCTGGAGCGGGGGGCCTCAGATACGCAGTATTTT.

This chain connects TRBV27 to TRBJ1-6, with TRBD1 matching 7 bases. Germline CDR1 MNHEY, CDR2 SMNVEV (reference sequence). The CDR3 has 14 amino acids. Losses at the gene ends were 3 bases for V and 10 bases for J; bases not matched to a gene: 6. CDR3 nucleotide sequence: TGTGCCAGCAGTTTGTCTAGGGGGCTGTCACCCCTCCACTTT. Residues: CASSLSRGLSPLHF.

This rearrangement joins TRBV9 to TRBJ1-2; TRBD1 matches at 9 bases. This CDR3 contains 15 residues. With V trimmed by 4 bases and J by 0 bases, 4 bases remained unmatched. The V gene's germline CDR1 is SGDLS and CDR2 YYNGEE. The CDR3 reads CASSQDRGANYGYTF. CDR3 nucleotide sequence: TGTGCCAGCAGCCAGGACAGGGGAGCTAACTATGGCTACACCTTC. Full variable domain (outside the CDR3, taken from reference TRBV9 and TRBJ1-2): DSGVTQTPKHLITATGQRVTLRCSPRSGDLSVYWYQQSLDQGLQFLIQYYNGEERAKGNILERFSAQQFPDLHSELNLSSLELGDSALYFCASSQDRGANYGYTFGSGTRLTVV.

The V and J genes are TRBV18 and TRBJ2-7, with a possible D match to TRBD1 (5 bases). Germline-derived CDR1 and CDR2 are KGHSH and LQKENI. V was clipped by 1 base and J by 6 bases, with 25 bases between them. The CDR3 length is 18 residues. The CDR3 here is CASSPQNQGSPNLGEQYF. As DNA, the CDR3 is TGTGCCAGCTCACCACAAAACCAGGGTTCCCCAAATCTTGGCGAGCAGTACTTC.

This clone was seen a handful of times. V is TRBV6-6 and J is TRBJ1-1, with D perhaps TRBD1 (6 bases). Between the trimmed V and J ends, which lost 8 bases and 7 bases, there was a span of 14 bases. The CDR3 is 12 amino acids. CDR1 is MNHNY, CDR2 SVGAGI, per germline (reference sequence). The CDR3 DNA follows: TGTGCCAGCCGGGACACCCGTTGTGAAGCTTTCTTT. Its protein product is CASRDTRCEAFF.

The chain carries TRBV2 and TRBJ1-2, with 7 bases fitting TRBD1. There are 18 residues in the CDR3. V gave up 6 bases and J gave up 8 bases; unmatched junction bases: 24. Germline V gene lookup returns CDR1 SNHLY and CDR2 FYNNEI. The CDR3 sequence: CASRGDRYPPLIRYGYTF. The DNA for the CDR3 is TGTGCCAGCAGAGGGGACAGATACCCTCCACTTATCCGGTACGGCTACACCTTC.